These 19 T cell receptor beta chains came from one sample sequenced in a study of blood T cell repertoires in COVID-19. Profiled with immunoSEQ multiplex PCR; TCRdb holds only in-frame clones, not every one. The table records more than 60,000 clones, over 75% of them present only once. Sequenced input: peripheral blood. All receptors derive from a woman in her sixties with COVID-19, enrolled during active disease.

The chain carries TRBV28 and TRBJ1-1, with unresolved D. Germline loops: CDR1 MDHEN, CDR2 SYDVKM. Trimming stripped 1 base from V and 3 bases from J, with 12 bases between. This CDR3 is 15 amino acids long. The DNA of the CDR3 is TGTGCCAGCAGTTTATCCGCGGTTGAGCACACTGAAGCTTTCTTT. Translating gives CASSLSAVEHTEAFF. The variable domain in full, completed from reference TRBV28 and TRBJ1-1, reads DVKVTQSSRYLVKRTGEKVFLECVQDMDHENMFWYRQDPGLGLRLIYFSYDVKMKEKGDIPEGYSVSREKKERFSLILESASTNQTSMYLCASSLSAVEHTEAFFGQGTRLTVV.

The CDR3 DNA sequence: TGTGCCAGCAGGATTGAGACTAGCAGATGGAATGAGCAGTTCTTC. The encoded protein is CASRIETSRWNEQFF. The gene calls are TRBV28 and TRBJ2-1; 7 nucleotides align to TRBD2. CDR1 MDHEN and CDR2 SYDVKM come from the germline V gene. This CDR3 region has 15 residues. The J segment lost 7 bases and the V segment lost 6 bases, leaving 12 bases of the junction unmatched.

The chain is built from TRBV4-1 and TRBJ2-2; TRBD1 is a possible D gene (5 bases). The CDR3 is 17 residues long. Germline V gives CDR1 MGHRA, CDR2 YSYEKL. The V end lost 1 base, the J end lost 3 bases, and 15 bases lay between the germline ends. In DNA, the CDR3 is TGCGCCAGCAGCCAAGGGGGCAGGGTAGGTGACACCGGGGAGCTGTTTTTT. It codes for CASSQGGRVGDTGELFF.

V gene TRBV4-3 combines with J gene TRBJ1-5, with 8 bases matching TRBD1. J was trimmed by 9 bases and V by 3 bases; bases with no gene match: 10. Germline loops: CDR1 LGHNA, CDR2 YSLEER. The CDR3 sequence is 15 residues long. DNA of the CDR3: TGCGCCAGCAGCCAGTCCAGGACAGGGCGGCTGCCCCAGCATTTT. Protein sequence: CASSQSRTGRLPQHF.

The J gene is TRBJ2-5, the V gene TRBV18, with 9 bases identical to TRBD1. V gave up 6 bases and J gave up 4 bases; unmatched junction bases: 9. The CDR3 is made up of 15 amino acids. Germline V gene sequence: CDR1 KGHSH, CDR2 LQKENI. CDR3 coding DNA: TGTGCCAGCTCTTTCCGGGACAGGGATAGAGAGACCCAGTACTTC. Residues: CASSFRDRDRETQYF.

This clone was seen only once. CDR3 sequence reads: CASSIGQGPRNSPLHF. CDR3 bases: TGTGCCAGCTCCATTGGACAGGGGCCCCGTAATTCACCCCTCCACTTT. This chain joins TRBV18 and TRBJ1-6, with 9 bases identical to TRBD1. Germline V gene data show CDR1 as KGHSH and CDR2 as LQKENI. J lost 6 bases, V lost 6 bases, and 9 bases had no gene match. CDR3 length: 16 residues.

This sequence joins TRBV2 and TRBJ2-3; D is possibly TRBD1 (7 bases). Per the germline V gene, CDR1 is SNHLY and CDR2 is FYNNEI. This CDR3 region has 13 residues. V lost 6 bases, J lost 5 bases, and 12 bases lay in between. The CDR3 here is CASRTGRKDTQYF. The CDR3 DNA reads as TGTGCCAGCAGGACAGGGAGGAAAGATACGCAGTATTTT. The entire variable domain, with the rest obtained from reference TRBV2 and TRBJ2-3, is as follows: EPEVTQTPSHQVTQMGQEVILRCVPISNHLYFYWYRQILGQKVEFLVSFYNNEISEKSEIFDDQFSVERPDGSNFTLKIRSTKLEDSAMYFCASRTGRKDTQYFGPGTRLTVL.

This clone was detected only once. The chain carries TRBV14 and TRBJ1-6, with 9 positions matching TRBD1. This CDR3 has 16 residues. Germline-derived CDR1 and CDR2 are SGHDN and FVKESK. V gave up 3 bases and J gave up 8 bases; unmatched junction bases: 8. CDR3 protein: CASSQTSGQGDSPLHF. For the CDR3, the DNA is TGTGCCAGCAGCCAGACATCGGGACAGGGTGATTCACCCCTCCACTTT. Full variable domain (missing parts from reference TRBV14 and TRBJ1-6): EAGVTQFPSHSVIEKGQTVTLRCDPISGHDNLYWYRRVMGKEIKFLLHFVKESKQDESGMPNNRFLAERTGGTYSTLKVQPAELEDSGVYFCASSQTSGQGDSPLHFGNGTRLTVT.

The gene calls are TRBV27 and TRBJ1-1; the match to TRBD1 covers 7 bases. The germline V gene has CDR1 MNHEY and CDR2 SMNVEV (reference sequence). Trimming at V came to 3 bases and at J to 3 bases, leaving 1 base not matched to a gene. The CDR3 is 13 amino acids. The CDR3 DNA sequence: TGTGCCAGCAGTTTGACAGGGTACACTGAAGCTTTCTTT. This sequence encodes CASSLTGYTEAFF.

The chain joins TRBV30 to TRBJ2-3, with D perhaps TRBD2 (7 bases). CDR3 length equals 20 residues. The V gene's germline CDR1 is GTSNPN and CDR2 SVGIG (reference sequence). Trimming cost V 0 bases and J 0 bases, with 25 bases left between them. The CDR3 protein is CAWSVPRGAKLSKSTDTQYF. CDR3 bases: TGTGCCTGGAGTGTACCACGGGGGGCCAAATTATCCAAAAGCACAGATACGCAGTATTTT.

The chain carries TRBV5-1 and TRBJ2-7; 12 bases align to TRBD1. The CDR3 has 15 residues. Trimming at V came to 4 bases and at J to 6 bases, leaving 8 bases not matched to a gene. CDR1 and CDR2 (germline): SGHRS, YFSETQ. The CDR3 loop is CASSEGDRGLFEQYF. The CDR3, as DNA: TGCGCCAGCAGCGAAGGGGACAGGGGGCTCTTCGAGCAGTACTTC.

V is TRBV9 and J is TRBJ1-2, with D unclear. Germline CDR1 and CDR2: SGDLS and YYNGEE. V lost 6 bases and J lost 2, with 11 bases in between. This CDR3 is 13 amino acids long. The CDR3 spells CASTSLRNYGYTF. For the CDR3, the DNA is TGTGCCAGCACCTCTTTGAGGAACTATGGCTACACCTTC.

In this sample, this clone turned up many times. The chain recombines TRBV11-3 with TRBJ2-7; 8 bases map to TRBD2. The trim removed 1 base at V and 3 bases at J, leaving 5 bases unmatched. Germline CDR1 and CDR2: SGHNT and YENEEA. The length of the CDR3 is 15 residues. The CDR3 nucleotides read TGTGCCAGCAGCTTAGGGTTTAGCGGGGACTACGAGCAGTACTTC. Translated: CASSLGFSGDYEQYF.

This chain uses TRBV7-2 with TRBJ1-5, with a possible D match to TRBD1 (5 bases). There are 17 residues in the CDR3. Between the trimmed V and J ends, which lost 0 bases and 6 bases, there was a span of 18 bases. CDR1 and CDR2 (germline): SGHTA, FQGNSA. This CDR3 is CASSLASGLGRAQPQHF. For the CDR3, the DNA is TGTGCCAGCAGCTTAGCGAGTGGGCTGGGCAGGGCTCAGCCCCAGCATTTT.

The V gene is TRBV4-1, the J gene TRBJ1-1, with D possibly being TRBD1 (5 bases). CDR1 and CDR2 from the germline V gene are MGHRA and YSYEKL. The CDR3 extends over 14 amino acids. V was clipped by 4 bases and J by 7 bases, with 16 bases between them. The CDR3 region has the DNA TGCGCCAGCAGCCCATCTGGGGGGGATATTGAAGCTTTCTTT. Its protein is CASSPSGGDIEAFF.

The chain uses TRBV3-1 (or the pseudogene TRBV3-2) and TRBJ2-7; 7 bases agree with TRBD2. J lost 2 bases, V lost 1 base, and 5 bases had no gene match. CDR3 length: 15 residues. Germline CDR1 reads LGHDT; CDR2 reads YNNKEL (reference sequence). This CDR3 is CASSQAASGAYEQYF. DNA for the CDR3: TGTGCCAGCAGCCAAGCAGCGAGCGGGGCCTACGAGCAGTACTTC.

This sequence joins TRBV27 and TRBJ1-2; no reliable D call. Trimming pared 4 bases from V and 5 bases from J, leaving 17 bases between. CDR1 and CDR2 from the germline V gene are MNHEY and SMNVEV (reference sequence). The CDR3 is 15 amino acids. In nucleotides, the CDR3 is TGTGCCAGCAGTTCGGCCAGCCGGGGAGGATATGGCTACACCTTC. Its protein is CASSSASRGGYGYTF.

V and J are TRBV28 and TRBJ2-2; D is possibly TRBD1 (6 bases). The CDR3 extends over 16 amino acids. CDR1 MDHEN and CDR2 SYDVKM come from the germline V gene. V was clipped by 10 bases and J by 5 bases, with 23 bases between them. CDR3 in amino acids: CATSIWGERGTGELFF. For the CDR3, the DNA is TGTGCCACCTCCATCTGGGGCGAGAGGGGGACCGGGGAGCTGTTTTTT.

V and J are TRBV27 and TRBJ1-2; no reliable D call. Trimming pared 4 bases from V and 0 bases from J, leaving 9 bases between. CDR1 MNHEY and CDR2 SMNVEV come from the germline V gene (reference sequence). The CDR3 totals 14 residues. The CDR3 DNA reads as TGTGCCAGCAGTTGGGAGGTTCCTAACTATGGCTACACCTTC. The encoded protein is CASSWEVPNYGYTF.